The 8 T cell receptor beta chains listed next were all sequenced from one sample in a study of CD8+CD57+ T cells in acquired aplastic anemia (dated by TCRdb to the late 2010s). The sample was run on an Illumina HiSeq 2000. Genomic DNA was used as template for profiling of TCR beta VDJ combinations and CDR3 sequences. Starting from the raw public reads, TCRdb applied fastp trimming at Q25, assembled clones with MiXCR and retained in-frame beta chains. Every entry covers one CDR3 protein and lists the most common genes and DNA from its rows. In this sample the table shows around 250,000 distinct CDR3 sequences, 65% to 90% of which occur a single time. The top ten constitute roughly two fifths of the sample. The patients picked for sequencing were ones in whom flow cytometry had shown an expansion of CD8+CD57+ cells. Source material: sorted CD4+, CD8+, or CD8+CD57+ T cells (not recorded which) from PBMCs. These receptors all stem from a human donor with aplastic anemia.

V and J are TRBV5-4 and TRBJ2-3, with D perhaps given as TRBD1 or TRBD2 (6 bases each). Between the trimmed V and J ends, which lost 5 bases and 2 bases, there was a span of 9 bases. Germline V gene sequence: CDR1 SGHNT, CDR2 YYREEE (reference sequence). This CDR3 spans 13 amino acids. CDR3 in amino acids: CASRQGLTDTQYF. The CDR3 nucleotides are TGTGCCAGCAGACAGGGACTCACAGATACGCAGTATTTT.

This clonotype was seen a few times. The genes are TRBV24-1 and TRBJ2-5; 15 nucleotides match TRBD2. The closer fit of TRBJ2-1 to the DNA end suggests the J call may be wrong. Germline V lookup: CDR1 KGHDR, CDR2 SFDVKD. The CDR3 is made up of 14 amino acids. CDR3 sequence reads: CATGTSGRRDAQFF. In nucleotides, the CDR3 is TGTGCCACCGGGACTAGCGGGAGGCGGGATGCGCAGTTCTTC.

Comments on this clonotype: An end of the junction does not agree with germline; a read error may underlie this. CDR3 in amino acids: CASSAGSGSPYF. The DNA for the CDR3 is TGTGCCAGCAGCGCAGGTTCTGGGTCGCCGTATTTC. The chain recombines TRBV7-2 with TRBJ2-3; D remains unclear. This CDR3 has 12 residues. Germline lookup yields CDR1 SGHTA and CDR2 FQGNSA.

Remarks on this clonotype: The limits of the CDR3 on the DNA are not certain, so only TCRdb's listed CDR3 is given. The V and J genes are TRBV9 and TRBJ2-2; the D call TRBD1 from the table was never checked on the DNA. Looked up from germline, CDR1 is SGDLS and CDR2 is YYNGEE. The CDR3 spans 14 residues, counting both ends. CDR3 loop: CASGGTGNIQYFVF.

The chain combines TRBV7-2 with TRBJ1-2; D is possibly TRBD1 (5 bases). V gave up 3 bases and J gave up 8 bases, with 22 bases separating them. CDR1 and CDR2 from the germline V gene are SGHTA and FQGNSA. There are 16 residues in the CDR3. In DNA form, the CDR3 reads TGTGCCAGCAGCTTGGCAAGGGACGGGGACGTATGCGGCTACACCTTC. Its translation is CASSLARDGDVCGYTF.

The CDR3 loop reads CASSLAASYGANVTF. The CDR3 DNA is TGTGCCAGCAGCTTAGCGGCAAGCTACGGGGCCAACGTCACCTTC. The chain joins TRBV7-9 to TRBJ1-2, with a weak D call TRBD1 (5 bases). The CDR3 is made up of 15 amino acids. Germline assignment: CDR1 SEHNR and CDR2 FQNEAQ (reference sequence). V lost 0 bases, J lost 13 bases, and 21 bases lay in between.

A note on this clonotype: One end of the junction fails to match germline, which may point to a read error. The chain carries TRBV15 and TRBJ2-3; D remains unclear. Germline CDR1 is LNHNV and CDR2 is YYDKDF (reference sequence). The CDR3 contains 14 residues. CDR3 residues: CASSFPGRAYTQYF. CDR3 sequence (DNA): TGTGCCAGCAGCTTCCCGGGCCGTGCCTATACGCAGTATTTT. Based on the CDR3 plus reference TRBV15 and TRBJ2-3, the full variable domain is DAMVIQNPRYQVTQFGKPVTLSCSQTLNHNVMYWYQQKSSQAPKLLFHYYDKDFNNEADTPDNFQSRRPNTSFCFLDIRSPGLGDTAMYLCASSFPGRAYTQYFGPGTRLTVL.

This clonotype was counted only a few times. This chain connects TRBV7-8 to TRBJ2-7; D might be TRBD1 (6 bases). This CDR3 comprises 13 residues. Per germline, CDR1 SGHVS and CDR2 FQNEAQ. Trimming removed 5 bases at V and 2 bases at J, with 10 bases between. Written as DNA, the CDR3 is TGTGCCAGCAGCCACCGGACAGCCTACGAGCAGTACTTC. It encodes CASSHRTAYEQYF.